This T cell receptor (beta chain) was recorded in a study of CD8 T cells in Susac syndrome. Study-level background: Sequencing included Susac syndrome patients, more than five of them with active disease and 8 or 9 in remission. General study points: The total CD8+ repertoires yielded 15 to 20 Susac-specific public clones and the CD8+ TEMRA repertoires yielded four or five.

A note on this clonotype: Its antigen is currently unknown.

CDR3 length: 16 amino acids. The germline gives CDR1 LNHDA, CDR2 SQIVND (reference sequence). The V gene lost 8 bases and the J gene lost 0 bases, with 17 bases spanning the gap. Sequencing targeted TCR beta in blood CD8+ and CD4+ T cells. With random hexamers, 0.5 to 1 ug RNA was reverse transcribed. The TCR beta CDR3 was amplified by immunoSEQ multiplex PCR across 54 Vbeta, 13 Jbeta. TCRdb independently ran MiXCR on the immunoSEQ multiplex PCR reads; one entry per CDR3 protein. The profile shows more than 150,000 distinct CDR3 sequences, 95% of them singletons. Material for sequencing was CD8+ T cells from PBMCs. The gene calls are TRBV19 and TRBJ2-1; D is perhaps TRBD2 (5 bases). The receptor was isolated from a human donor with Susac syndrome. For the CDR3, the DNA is TGTGCCAGTGCCCAAGAGGAGGTCCCCTCCTACAATGAGCAGTTCTTC. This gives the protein CASAQEEVPSYNEQFF. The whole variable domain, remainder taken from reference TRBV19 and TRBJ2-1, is DGGITQSPKYLFRKEGQNVTLSCEQNLNHDAMYWYRQDPGQGLRLIYYSQIVNDFQKGDIAEGYSVSREKKESFPLTVTSAQKNPTAFYLCASAQEEVPSYNEQFFGPGTRLTVL.